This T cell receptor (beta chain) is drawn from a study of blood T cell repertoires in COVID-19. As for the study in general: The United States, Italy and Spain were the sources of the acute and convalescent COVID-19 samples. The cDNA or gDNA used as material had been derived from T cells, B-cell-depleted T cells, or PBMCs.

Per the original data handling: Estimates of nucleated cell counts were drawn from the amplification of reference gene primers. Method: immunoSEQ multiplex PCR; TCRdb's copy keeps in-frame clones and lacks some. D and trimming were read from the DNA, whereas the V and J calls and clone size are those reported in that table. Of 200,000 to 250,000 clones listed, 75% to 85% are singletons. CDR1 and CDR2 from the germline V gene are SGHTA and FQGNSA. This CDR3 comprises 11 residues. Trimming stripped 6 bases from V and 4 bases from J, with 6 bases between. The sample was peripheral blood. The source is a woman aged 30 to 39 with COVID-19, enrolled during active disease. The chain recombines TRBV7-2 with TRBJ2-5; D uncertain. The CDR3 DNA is TGTGCCAGCAGTCCTCGAGAGACCCAGTACTTC. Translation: CASSPRETQYF.